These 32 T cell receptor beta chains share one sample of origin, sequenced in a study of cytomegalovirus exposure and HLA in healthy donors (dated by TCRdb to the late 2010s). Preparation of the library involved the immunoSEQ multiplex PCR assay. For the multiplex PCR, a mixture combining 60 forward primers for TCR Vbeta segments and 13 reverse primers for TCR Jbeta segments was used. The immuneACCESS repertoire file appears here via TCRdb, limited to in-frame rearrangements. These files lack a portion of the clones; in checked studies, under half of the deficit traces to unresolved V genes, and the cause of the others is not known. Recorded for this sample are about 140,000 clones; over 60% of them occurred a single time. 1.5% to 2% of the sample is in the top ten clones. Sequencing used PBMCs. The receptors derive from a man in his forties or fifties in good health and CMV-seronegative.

The CDR3 DNA follows: TGTGCCAGTAGTACCCGGACTAGCGGGGGAAATGAGCAGTTCTTC. Translation: CASSTRTSGGNEQFF. The chain carries TRBV19 and TRBJ2-1, with 13 positions matching TRBD2. Trimming removed 4 bases from V and 7 bases from J; junction bases left unmatched: 4. Germline V gives CDR1 LNHDA, CDR2 SQIVND (reference sequence). There are 15 residues in the CDR3.

CDR3 bases: TGTGCCAGCAGTAGTACTAGCGGGACCGGGGAGCTGTTTTTT. Amino acid sequence: CASSSTSGTGELFF. The gene calls are TRBV6-5 and TRBJ2-2, with 9 bases fitting TRBD2. Germline lookup yields CDR1 MNHEY and CDR2 SVGAGI. This CDR3 spans 14 amino acids. J lost 5 bases, V lost 5 bases, and 3 bases had no gene match.

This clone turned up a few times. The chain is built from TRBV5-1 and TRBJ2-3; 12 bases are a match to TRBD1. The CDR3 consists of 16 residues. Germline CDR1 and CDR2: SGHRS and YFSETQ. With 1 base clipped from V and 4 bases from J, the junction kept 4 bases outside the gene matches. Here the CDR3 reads CASSLSGTGGADTQYF. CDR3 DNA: TGCGCCAGCAGCTTGAGCGGGACAGGGGGCGCAGATACGCAGTATTTT. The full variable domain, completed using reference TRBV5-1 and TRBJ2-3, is KAGVTQTPRYLIKTRGQQVTLSCSPISGHRSVSWYQQTPGQGLQFLFEYFSETQRNKGNFPGRFSGRQFSNSRSEMNVSTLELGDSALYLCASSLSGTGGADTQYFGPGTRLTVL.

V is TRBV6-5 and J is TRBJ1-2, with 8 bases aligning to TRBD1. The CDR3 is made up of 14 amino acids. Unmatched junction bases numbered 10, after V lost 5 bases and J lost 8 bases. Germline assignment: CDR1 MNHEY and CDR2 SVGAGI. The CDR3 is CASSRGTGGGGYTF. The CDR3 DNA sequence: TGTGCCAGCAGTCGCGGGACAGGCGGGGGAGGCTACACCTTC.

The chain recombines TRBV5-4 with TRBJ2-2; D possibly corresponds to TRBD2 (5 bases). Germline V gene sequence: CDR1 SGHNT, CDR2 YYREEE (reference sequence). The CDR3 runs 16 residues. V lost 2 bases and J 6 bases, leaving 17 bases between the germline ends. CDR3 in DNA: TGTGCCAGCAGCTTTTTCACACAGCACGGGGCCGGGGAGCTGTTTTTT. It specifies CASSFFTQHGAGELFF.

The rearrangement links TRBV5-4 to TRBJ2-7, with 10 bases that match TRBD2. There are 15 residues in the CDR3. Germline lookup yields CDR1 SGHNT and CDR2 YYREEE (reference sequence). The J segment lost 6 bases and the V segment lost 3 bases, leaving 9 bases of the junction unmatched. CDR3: CASSSLGSGRPEQYF. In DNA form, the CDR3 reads TGTGCCAGCAGCTCGCTTGGTAGCGGGAGGCCCGAGCAGTACTTC.

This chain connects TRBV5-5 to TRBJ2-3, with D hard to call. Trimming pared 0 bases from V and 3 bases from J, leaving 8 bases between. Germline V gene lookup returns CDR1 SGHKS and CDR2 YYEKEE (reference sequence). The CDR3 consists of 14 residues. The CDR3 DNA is TGTGCCAGCAGCTTGGGGCTAGAGACAGATACGCAGTATTTT. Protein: CASSLGLETDTQYF.

The CDR3 protein is CSAWTGETQYF. The CDR3 DNA sequence: TGCAGCGCCTGGACAGGGGAGACCCAGTACTTC. This chain links TRBV29-1 with TRBJ2-5; 8 bases fit TRBD1. This CDR3 spans 11 amino acids. The trim removed 7 bases at V and 5 bases at J, leaving 3 bases unmatched. The germline V gene has CDR1 SQVTM and CDR2 ANQGSEA. Full variable domain (outside the CDR3, taken from reference TRBV29-1 and TRBJ2-5): SAVISQKPSRDICQRGTSLTIQCQVDSQVTMMFWYRQQPGQSLTLIATANQGSEATYESGFVIDKFPISRPNLTFSTLTVSNMSPEDSSIYLCSAWTGETQYFGPGTRLLVL.

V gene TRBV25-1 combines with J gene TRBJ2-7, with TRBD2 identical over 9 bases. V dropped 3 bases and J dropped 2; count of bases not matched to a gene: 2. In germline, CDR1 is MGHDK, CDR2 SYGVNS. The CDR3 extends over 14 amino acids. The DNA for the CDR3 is TGTGCCAGCAGTGATCTAGCGGGACCCTACGAGCAGTACTTC. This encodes CASSDLAGPYEQYF.

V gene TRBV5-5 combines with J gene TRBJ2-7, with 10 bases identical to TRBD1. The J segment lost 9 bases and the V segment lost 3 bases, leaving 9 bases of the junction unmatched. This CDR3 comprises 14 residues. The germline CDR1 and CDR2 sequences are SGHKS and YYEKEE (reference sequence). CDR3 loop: CASSSGTGALGQYF. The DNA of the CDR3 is TGTGCCAGCAGCTCCGGGACAGGGGCCTTGGGGCAGTACTTC.

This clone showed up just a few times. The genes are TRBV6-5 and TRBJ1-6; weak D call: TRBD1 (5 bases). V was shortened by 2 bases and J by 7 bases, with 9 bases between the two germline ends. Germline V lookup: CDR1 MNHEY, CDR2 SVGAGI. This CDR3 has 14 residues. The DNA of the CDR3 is TGTGCCAGCAGTTACAGGGGCTACAATTCACCCCTCCACTTT. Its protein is CASSYRGYNSPLHF.

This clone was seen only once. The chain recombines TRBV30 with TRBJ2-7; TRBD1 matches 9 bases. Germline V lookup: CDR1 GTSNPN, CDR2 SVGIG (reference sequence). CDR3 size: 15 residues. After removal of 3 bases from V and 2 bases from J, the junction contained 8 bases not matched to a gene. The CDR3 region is CAWSRKGTGTYEQYF. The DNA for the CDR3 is TGTGCCTGGAGCCGGAAGGGGACAGGGACCTACGAGCAGTACTTC. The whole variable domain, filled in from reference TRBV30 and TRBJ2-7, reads SQTIHQWPATLVQPVGSPLSLECTVEGTSNPNLYWYRQAAGRGLQLLFYSVGIGQISSEVPQNLSASRPQDRQFILSSKKLLLSDSGFYLCAWSRKGTGTYEQYFGPGTRLTVT.

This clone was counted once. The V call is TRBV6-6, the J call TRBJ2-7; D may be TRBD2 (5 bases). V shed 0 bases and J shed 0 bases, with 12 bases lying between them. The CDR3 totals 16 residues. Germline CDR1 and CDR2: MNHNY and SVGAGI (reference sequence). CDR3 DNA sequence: TGTGCCAGCAGTTACTCAGGAGGTGACCTCTCCTACGAGCAGTACTTC. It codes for CASSYSGGDLSYEQYF.

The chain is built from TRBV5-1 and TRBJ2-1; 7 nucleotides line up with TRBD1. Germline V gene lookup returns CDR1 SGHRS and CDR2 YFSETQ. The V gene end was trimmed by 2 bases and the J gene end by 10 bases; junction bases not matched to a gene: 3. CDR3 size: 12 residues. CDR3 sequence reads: CASSFETGEQFF. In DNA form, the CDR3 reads TGCGCCAGCAGCTTTGAGACAGGGGAGCAGTTCTTC. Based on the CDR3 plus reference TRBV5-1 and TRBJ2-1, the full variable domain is KAGVTQTPRYLIKTRGQQVTLSCSPISGHRSVSWYQQTPGQGLQFLFEYFSETQRNKGNFPGRFSGRQFSNSRSEMNVSTLELGDSALYLCASSFETGEQFFGPGTRLTVL.

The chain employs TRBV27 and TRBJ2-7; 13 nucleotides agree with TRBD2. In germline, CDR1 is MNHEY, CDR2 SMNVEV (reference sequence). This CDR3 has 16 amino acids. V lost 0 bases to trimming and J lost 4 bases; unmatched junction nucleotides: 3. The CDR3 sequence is CASSLSSGLAGYEQYF. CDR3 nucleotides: TGTGCCAGCAGTTTATCCTCGGGACTAGCGGGGTACGAGCAGTACTTC.

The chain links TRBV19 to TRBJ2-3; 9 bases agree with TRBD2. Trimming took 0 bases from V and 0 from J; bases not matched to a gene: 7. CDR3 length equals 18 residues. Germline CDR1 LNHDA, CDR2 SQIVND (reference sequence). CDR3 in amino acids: CASSIDGSSGVSTDTQYF. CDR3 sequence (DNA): TGTGCCAGTAGTATAGATGGCTCTAGCGGGGTCAGCACAGATACGCAGTATTTT.

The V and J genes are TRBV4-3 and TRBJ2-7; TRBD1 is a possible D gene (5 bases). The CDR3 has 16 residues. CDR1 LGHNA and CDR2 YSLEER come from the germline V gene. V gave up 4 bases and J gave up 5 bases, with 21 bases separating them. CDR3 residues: CASSLLSSQVKNEQYF. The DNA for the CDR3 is TGCGCCAGCAGCCTCCTTTCATCACAGGTTAAGAACGAGCAGTACTTC.

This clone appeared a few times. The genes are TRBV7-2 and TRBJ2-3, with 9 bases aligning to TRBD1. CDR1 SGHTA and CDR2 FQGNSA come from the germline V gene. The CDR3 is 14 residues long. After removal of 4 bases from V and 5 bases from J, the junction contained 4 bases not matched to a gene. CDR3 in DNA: TGTGCCAGCAGCTCGGGACAGGGAAGAGATACGCAGTATTTT. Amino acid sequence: CASSSGQGRDTQYF.

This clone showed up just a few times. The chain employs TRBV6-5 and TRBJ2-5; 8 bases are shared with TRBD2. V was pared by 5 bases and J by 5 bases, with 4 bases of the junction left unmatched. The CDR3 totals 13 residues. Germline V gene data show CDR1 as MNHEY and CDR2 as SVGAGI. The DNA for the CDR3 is TGTGCCAGCAGTCAGACTAGCGTGGAGACCCAGTACTTC. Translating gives CASSQTSVETQYF.

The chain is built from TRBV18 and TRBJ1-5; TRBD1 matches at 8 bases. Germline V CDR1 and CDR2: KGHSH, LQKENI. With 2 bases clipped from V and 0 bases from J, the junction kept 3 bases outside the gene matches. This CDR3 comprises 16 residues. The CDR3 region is CASSPTGGNSNQPQHF. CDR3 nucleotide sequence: TGTGCCAGCTCACCAACAGGGGGAAATAGCAATCAGCCCCAGCATTTT. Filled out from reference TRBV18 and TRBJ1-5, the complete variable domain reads NAGVMQNPRHLVRRRGQEARLRCSPMKGHSHVYWYRQLPEEGLKFMVYLQKENIIDESGMPKERFSAEFPKEGPSILRIQQVVRGDSAAYFCASSPTGGNSNQPQHFGDGTRLSIL.

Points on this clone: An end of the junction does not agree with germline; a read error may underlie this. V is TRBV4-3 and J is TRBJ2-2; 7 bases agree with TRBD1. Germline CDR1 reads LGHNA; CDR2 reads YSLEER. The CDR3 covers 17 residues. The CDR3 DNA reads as TGCGCCAGCAGCCTGGGACAGATCTTCAGGGACACCGGGGACCTGTTTTTT. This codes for CASSLGQIFRDTGDLFF.

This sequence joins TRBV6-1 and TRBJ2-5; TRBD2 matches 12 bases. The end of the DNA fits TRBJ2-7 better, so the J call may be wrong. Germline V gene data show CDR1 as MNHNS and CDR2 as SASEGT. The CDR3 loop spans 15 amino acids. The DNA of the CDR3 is TGTGCCAGCAGTCCGATACTAGCGGGAGGCTACGAGCAGTACTTC. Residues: CASSPILAGGYEQYF.

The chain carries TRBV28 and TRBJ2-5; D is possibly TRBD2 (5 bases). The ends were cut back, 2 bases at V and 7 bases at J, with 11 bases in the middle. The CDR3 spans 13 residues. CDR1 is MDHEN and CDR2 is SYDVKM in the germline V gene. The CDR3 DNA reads TGTGCCAGCAGTTTAGGCGGGTGGGGGACCCAGTACTTC. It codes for CASSLGGWGTQYF.

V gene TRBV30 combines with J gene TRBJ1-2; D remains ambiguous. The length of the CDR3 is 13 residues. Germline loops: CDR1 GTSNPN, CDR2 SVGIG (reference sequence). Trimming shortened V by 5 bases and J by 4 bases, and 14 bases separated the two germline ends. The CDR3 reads CAWGSLASYGYTF. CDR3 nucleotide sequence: TGTGCCTGGGGGAGCCTCGCAAGCTATGGCTACACCTTC.

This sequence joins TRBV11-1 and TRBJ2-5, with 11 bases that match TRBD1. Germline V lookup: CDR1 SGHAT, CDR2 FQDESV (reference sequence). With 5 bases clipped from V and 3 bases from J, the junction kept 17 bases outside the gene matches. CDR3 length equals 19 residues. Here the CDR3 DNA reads TGTGCCAGCAGCGAACGCGCGTCCGGACGGACAGGGGGCAAAGAGACCCAGTACTTC. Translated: CASSERASGRTGGKETQYF.

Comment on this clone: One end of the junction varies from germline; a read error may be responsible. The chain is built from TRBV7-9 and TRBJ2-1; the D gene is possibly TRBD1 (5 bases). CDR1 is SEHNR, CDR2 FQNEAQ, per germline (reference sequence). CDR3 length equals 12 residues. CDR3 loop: CSSSTQGGEQFF. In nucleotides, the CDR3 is TGTTCCAGCAGCACTCAGGGTGGTGAGCAGTTCTTC. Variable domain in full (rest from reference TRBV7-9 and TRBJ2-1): DTGVSQNPRHKITKRGQNVTFRCDPISEHNRLYWYRQTLGQGPEFLTYFQNEAQLEKSRLLSDRFSAERPKGSFSTLEIQRTEQGDSAMYLCSSSTQGGEQFFGPGTRLTVL.

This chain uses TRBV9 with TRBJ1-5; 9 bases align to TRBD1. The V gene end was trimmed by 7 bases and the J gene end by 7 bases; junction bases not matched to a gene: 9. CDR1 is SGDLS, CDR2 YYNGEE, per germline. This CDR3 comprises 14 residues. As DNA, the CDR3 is TGTGCCAGCGGTGTTACAGGGGGCGGGCAGCCCCAGCATTTT. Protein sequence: CASGVTGGGQPQHF.

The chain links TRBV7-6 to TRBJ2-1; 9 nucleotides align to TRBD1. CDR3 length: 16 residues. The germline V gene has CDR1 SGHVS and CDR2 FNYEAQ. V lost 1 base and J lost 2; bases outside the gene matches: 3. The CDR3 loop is CASSLGGQGTYNEQFF. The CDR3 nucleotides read TGTGCCAGCAGCTTAGGGGGACAGGGTACCTACAATGAGCAGTTCTTC.

The CDR3 spells CASSLNTRSGRDYEQYF. In DNA, the CDR3 is TGCGCCAGCAGCCTCAATACCCGGAGCGGGAGGGACTACGAGCAGTACTTC. V usage is TRBV5-1 and J usage is TRBJ2-7, with TRBD2 matching 10 bases. Losses at the gene ends were 4 bases for V and 3 bases for J; bases not matched to a gene: 13. The CDR3 sequence is 17 residues long. CDR1 and CDR2 from the germline V gene are SGHRS and YFSETQ. The full variable domain, completed using reference TRBV5-1 and TRBJ2-7, is KAGVTQTPRYLIKTRGQQVTLSCSPISGHRSVSWYQQTPGQGLQFLFEYFSETQRNKGNFPGRFSGRQFSNSRSEMNVSTLELGDSALYLCASSLNTRSGRDYEQYFGPGTRLTVT.

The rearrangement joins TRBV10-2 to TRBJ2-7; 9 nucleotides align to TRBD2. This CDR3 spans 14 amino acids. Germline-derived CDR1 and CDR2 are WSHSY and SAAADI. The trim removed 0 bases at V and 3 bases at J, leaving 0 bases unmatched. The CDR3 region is CASSESTSGYEQYF. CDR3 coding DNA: TGCGCCAGCAGTGAGTCGACTAGCGGCTACGAGCAGTACTTC.

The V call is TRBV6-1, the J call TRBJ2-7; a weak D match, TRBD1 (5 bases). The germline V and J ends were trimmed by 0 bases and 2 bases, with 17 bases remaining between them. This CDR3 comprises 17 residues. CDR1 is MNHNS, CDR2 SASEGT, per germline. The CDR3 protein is CASSEAVNRLFTYEQYF. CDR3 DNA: TGTGCCAGCAGTGAAGCCGTCAACAGGCTATTCACCTACGAGCAGTACTTC.

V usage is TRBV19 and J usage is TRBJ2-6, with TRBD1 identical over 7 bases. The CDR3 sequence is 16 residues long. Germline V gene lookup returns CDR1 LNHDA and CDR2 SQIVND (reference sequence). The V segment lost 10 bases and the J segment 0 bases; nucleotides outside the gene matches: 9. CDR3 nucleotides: TGTGCCACCAGAGACAGGGATGGCTCTGGGGCCAACGTCCTGACTTTC. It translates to CATRDRDGSGANVLTF.